This T cell receptor (beta chain) was observed in a study of blood T cells in healthy people across ages. Study-level information: Per two T cells, template switching captured roughly one barcoded beta molecule.

Study-level results: Higher naive T cell percentage went strongly together with higher TCR beta diversity.

As for this clonotype: Its antigen is not known.

V shed 5 bases and J 6 bases; nucleotides not matched to a gene: 14. Germline lookup yields CDR1 SGHVS and CDR2 FNYEAQ. The CDR3 runs to 17 residues. Through a sample-barcoded 5' primer and a J-beta primer mix, a second PCR was run for roughly 7 to 12 cycles. TCRdb re-derived calls from the 5' RACE reads in MiXCR, one entry per CDR3 protein. The table lists 700,000 to 900,000 distinct CDR3 sequences, about 53% of them singletons. V is TRBV7-6 and J is TRBJ2-1; 9 bases are shared with TRBD2. The sequence was collected from a man older than 75 in good health. What was sequenced was blood. The DNA of the CDR3 is TGTGCCAGCAGCCTAACGCGGAAAGCGGGAGGAGGCAATGAGCAGTTCTTC. Its protein product is CASSLTRKAGGGNEQFF.